This T cell receptor beta chain was observed in a study of blood T cell repertoires in COVID-19. Looking at the study overall: Sample material is recorded as cDNA or gDNA derived from T cells, B-cell-depleted T cells, or PBMCs.

V was trimmed by 3 bases and J by 1 base, leaving 6 bases between them. Germline V gene sequence: CDR1 MDHEN, CDR2 SYDVKM. The CDR3 is 13 residues long. Measured with immunoSEQ multiplex PCR; TCRdb has only the in-frame clones, and not every one. The profile shows roughly 130,000 clones, about 79% of them singletons. This sequence joins TRBV28 and TRBJ1-1; D unclear. The sequence came from a woman in her forties or fifties with acute or convalescent COVID-19. The sequenced sample was peripheral blood. In DNA form, the CDR3 reads TGTGCCAGCAGTTTCCCCTGGAACACTGAAGCTTTCTTT. Its translation: CASSFPWNTEAFF.